The following is a TCR beta chain sequence with its context. Its target is not known. The PCR made use of 60 Vbeta and 13 Jbeta primers. Here immunoSEQ multiplex PCR was the method, and the copy in TCRdb shows in-frame clones only, minus some. The sample lists about 140,000 clones; approximately 80% were seen once. V lost 8 bases, J lost 4 bases, and 15 bases lay in between. Germline assignment: CDR1 KGHSH and CDR2 LQKENI. The CDR3 is made up of 13 amino acids. This sample was included in a study of cytomegalovirus exposure and HLA in healthy donors. Study-level points and caveats: Upon later analysis, TCR association rates were observed to vary by HLA locus, being highest for DRB1 and lowest for HLA-C.

The TCR sequence derives from a male donor in good health and CMV-seropositive. The rearrangement uses TRBV18 and TRBJ2-7; a possible D gene is TRBD1 (6 bases). The sequenced material came from PBMCs. The CDR3 sequence is CASTGFSRYEQYF. In DNA, the CDR3 is TGTGCCAGCACAGGGTTCTCCCGATACGAGCAGTACTTC. Full variable domain (missing parts from reference TRBV18 and TRBJ2-7): NAGVMQNPRHLVRRRGQEARLRCSPMKGHSHVYWYRQLPEEGLKFMVYLQKENIIDESGMPKERFSAEFPKEGPSILRIQQVVRGDSAAYFCASTGFSRYEQYFGPGTRLTVT.